The 4 T cell receptor beta chains given below trace back to one sample, sequenced in a study of T cell changes during pregnancy in multiple sclerosis. Clones were read by immunoSEQ multiplex PCR, and TCRdb kept only the in-frame ones, dropping some. The table has tens of thousands of clones, about 90% seen once; the top ten hold about 2.1%. The material was CD4+ T cells from peripheral blood mononuclear cells, obtained after pregnancy. The receptors here all came from a female donor in good health, enrolled as a control in a pregnancy study.

The chain has TRBV9 and TRBJ2-5; D is perhaps TRBD1 (6 bases). Germline assignment: CDR1 SGDLS and CDR2 YYNGEE. V shed 0 bases and J shed 4 bases, with 10 bases lying between them. This CDR3 has 14 amino acids. The chain's CDR3 is CASSVEGVAETQYF. In DNA, the CDR3 is TGTGCCAGCAGCGTAGAGGGGGTCGCAGAGACCCAGTACTTC.

The chain recombines TRBV5-1 with TRBJ2-3, with D possibly being TRBD2 (7 bases). Germline-derived CDR1 and CDR2 are SGHRS and YFSETQ. Between the trimmed V and J ends, which lost 2 bases and 4 bases, there was a span of 14 bases. The CDR3 spans 15 residues. CDR3: CASSLRGGAADTQYF. The DNA of the CDR3 is TGCGCCAGCAGCTTAAGGGGGGGCGCAGCAGATACGCAGTATTTT.

The chain employs TRBV28 and TRBJ2-5; 8 nucleotides agree with TRBD1. The V and J ends lost 6 bases and 1 base, in that order; junction bases with no gene match: 10. This CDR3 has 16 amino acids. Germline-derived CDR1 and CDR2 are MDHEN and SYDVKM. CDR3 region: CASRLDRVRPQETQYF. The CDR3 DNA follows: TGTGCCAGCAGGCTGGACAGGGTTCGCCCCCAAGAGACCCAGTACTTC.

V usage is TRBV30 and J usage is TRBJ1-6; 11 bases agree with TRBD1. V gave up 3 bases and J gave up 1 base; unmatched junction bases: 8. The CDR3 has 18 residues. CDR1 and CDR2 (germline): GTSNPN, SVGIG (reference sequence). CDR3 loop: CAWRGDRGTHSYNSPLHF. CDR3 in DNA: TGTGCCTGGAGAGGGGACAGGGGGACCCATTCCTATAATTCACCCCTCCACTTT. Complete variable domain (other parts from reference TRBV30 and TRBJ1-6): SQTIHQWPATLVQPVGSPLSLECTVEGTSNPNLYWYRQAAGRGLQLLFYSVGIGQISSEVPQNLSASRPQDRQFILSSKKLLLSDSGFYLCAWRGDRGTHSYNSPLHFGNGTRLTVT.